These 14 T cell receptor beta chains originate from one sample sequenced in a study of esophageal squamous cell carcinoma under preoperative chemotherapy. A single record per CDR3 protein comes from TCRdb applying MiXCR to the PCR reads. The table shows over 10,000 distinct CDR3 sequences, with roughly 50% occurring only once. The time point denotes: before preoperative PTX-NDP chemotherapy. Collection of the sample occurred from a patient given preoperative chemotherapy. These receptors all come from a human donor with esophageal squamous cell carcinoma. The donor label of this sample is uncertain.

This chain links TRBV6-1 with TRBJ2-3; TRBD2 is a possible D gene (6 bases). Trimming left V 9 bases short and J 4 bases short, with 20 bases between. Germline V gene sequence: CDR1 MNHNS, CDR2 SASEGT. The CDR3 has 15 amino acids. CDR3 protein: CARGEGASEADTQYF. The DNA for the CDR3 is TGTGCCAGGGGTGAAGGGGCTAGCGAGGCAGATACGCAGTATTTT.

The CDR3 loop is CASSRDRGHNNEQFF. The DNA of the CDR3 is TGTGCCAGCAGCCGAGACAGGGGGCACAATAATGAGCAGTTCTTC. The J gene is TRBJ2-5, the V gene TRBV7-6; 10 nucleotides line up with TRBD1. The DNA matches TRBJ2-1 better at its end, which makes the J call doubtful. Per germline, CDR1 SGHVS and CDR2 FNYEAQ. CDR3 length: 15 amino acids.

This chain uses TRBV6-1 with TRBJ1-1; TRBD1 aligns across 7 bases. The germline V gene has CDR1 MNHNS and CDR2 SASEGT. The ends lost 7 bases at V and 6 bases at J; junction bases unmatched: 11. CDR3 length equals 14 residues. CDR3 in DNA: TGTGCCAGCACTCAGGGGACAGCTGTGGCTGAAGCTTTCTTT. Protein product: CASTQGTAVAEAFF.

About this clonotype: A much larger clonotype is one base distant, so this may be a read error. The chain combines TRBV7-2 with TRBJ2-1; 7 bases line up with TRBD2. J was trimmed by 10 bases and V by 0 bases; bases with no gene match: 6. Germline CDR1 SGHTA, CDR2 FQGNSA. This CDR3 has 14 amino acids. CDR3 bases: TGTGCCAGCAGCTTAGCGGCGGGAGCGAACGAGCAGTTCTTC. It specifies CASSLAAGANEQFF.

There are a few counts of this clonotype. This chain links TRBV6-1 with TRBJ2-1; 10 nucleotides match TRBD2. This CDR3 is built from 15 residues. CDR1 is MNHNS, CDR2 SASEGT, per germline. Losses at the gene ends were 4 bases for V and 8 bases for J; bases not matched to a gene: 8. In DNA, the CDR3 is TGTGCCAGCAGTGTGGGTAGCGGGAGGTCGGATGAGCAGTTCTTC. It encodes CASSVGSGRSDEQFF.

This clonotype was found a few times. V usage is TRBV6-2 or TRBV6-3 and J usage is TRBJ2-3, with 9 nucleotides matching TRBD2. The CDR3 is 15 residues long. V was pared by 2 bases and J by 0 bases, with 0 bases of the junction left unmatched. In germline, CDR1 is MNHEY, CDR2 SVGEGT. The CDR3 coding sequence is TGTGCCAGCAGTTACACTAGCGGGAGCACAGATACGCAGTATTTT. Amino acids: CASSYTSGSTDTQYF.

In the case of this clonotype: The germline gene is not matched at one end of the junction; a read error may be the cause. The chain uses TRBV6-5 and TRBJ2-3, with 14 positions matching TRBD2. The germline V gene encodes CDR1 MNHEY and CDR2 SVGAGI. The CDR3 totals 16 residues. In DNA form, the CDR3 reads TGTGCCAGCAGTTCCAGACTAGCGGGAGGGTCCAATGCGCAGTTTTTT. Translated: CASSSRLAGGSNAQFF.

This clonotype was found a few times. V is TRBV28 and J is TRBJ2-1; TRBD2 aligns across 11 bases. Germline lookup yields CDR1 MDHEN and CDR2 SYDVKM. Trimming removed 7 bases from V and 7 bases from J; junction bases left unmatched: 12. CDR3 size: 16 residues. The CDR3 DNA reads TGTGCCAGCACCCCCTTAAGGCTAGCGGGGGGTAATGAGCAGTTCTTC. Amino acids: CASTPLRLAGGNEQFF.

At least ten counts were recorded for this clonotype. Given a much more abundant clone one base away, this may be a read error. The gene calls are TRBV6-1 and TRBJ2-1; TRBD2 is a possible D gene (6 bases). V lost 0 bases to trimming and J lost 13 bases, with 22 bases between them. The CDR3 has 16 residues. CDR1 is MNHNS and CDR2 is SASEGT in the germline V gene. CDR3 protein: CASSEALDGPAGTQFF. CDR3 bases: TGTGCCAGCAGTGAAGCACTCGACGGCCCCGCGGGGACCCAGTTCTTC.

This clonotype is medium-sized (0.01 to 0.1%) within its sample. V and J are TRBV6-1 and TRBJ2-1, with D tentatively TRBD2 (7 bases). The germline V gene encodes CDR1 MNHNS and CDR2 SASEGT. Trimming cost V 8 bases and J 1 base, with 15 bases left between them. The CDR3 runs to 15 residues. The DNA of the CDR3 is TGTGCCAGCTCTAAGGGGGGAGGGTCCTACAATGAGCAGTTCTTC. Its protein is CASSKGGGSYNEQFF.

There are many counts of this clonotype. J is TRBJ2-7 and V is TRBV7-9; D uncertain. The CDR3 is 13 amino acids. V lost 1 base to trimming and J lost 2 bases, with 6 bases between them. Germline-derived CDR1 and CDR2 are SEHNR and FQNEAQ (reference sequence). The CDR3 sequence: CASSLDWAYEQYF. CDR3 DNA: TGTGCCAGCAGCTTAGATTGGGCCTACGAGCAGTACTTC.

A word on this clonotype: The germline gene is not matched at one end of the junction; a read error may be the cause. The rearrangement links TRBV6-1 to TRBJ2-5; D may match TRBD1 or TRBD2 (6 bases each). Germline values: CDR1 MNHNS, CDR2 SASEGT. The CDR3 covers 15 residues. The CDR3 here is CAGGEGGSGQETQYF. Written as DNA, the CDR3 is TGTGCCGGGGGTGAAGGGGGGAGTGGCCAAGAGACGCAGTACTTC.

In regard to this clonotype: An end of the junction does not agree with germline; a read error may underlie this. In DNA, the CDR3 is TGTGCGGGGCTGACAGGGAAGGACACGCAGTATTTC. This translates into CAGLTGKDTQYF. The V and J genes are TRBV6-1 and TRBJ2-3; 7 nucleotides align to TRBD1. The CDR3 is 12 amino acids. Germline CDR1 is MNHNS and CDR2 is SASEGT.

This clonotype has a handful of counts. The chain has TRBV6-1 and TRBJ1-6, with D possibly TRBD1 on 5 matching bases. The CDR3 loop spans 14 amino acids. CDR1 MNHNS and CDR2 SASEGT come from the germline V gene. The V and J ends lost 6 bases and 7 bases respectively, with 13 bases between them. The CDR3 nucleotides read TGTGCCAGCAGGGCCGGGACGGAAAATTCACCCCTCCACTTT. This gives the protein CASRAGTENSPLHF.